This T cell receptor (beta chain) was sequenced for a study of blood T cells in healthy people across ages. General study points: Among long-lived donors, naive CD4+ cells were more numerous and diversity higher than in aged donors. Unknown donor CMV status possibly confounded expanded clonotype changes.

Notes on this clonotype: Its antigen is still unknown. A single base separates this from a much larger clone, so it may be a read error.

It was with a sample-barcoded 5' primer and a J-beta primer mix that a second PCR of about 6 to 12 cycles was run. Each cDNA molecule carried a tag from a template-switch adaptor that contained 12 random nucleotides. CDR3-containing paired-end reads numbering at least 2.5 million came from each sample. TCRdb analysed the 5' RACE reads with MiXCR anew, one entry per CDR3 protein. The profile shows about 1.1 million distinct CDR3 sequences, around two fifths of them singletons. In germline, CDR1 is WSHSY, CDR2 SAAADI. Trimming cost V 4 bases and J 4 bases, with 10 bases left between them. The CDR3 contains 13 residues.

This rearrangement joins TRBV10-2 to TRBJ2-5; maybe TRBD2 (5 bases). The sequence was obtained from a man aged 18 to 30 in good health. Sequenced sample: blood. The CDR3 coding sequence is TGCGCCAGCAGTGGAGTACGGGGAGAGACCCAGTACTTC. This sequence encodes CASSGVRGETQYF.